A single sample gave rise to the 6 T cell receptor beta chains below, sequenced in a study of CD8+CD57+ T cells in acquired aplastic anemia. The use of genomic DNA as template underpinned the TCR beta VDJ and CDR3 profiling. In TCRdb, the reads were re-called with MiXCR into one record per CDR3 protein. The table has more than 250,000 distinct CDR3 sequences, 50% to 70% seen once. Material: sorted CD4+, CD8+, or CD8+CD57+ T cells (not recorded which) from PBMCs. The receptors originated from a human donor with severe aplastic anemia or a healthy control (not recorded which).

The chain is built from TRBV18 and TRBJ1-6, with TRBD1 identical over 7 bases. The V gene's germline CDR1 is KGHSH and CDR2 LQKENI. J lost 6 bases, V lost 4 bases, and 9 bases had no gene match. The length of the CDR3 is 16 residues. The CDR3 here is CASSRARQGGNSPLHF. Here the CDR3 DNA reads TGTGCCAGCTCACGAGCGAGACAGGGTGGTAATTCACCCCTCCACTTT. The variable domain in full, completed from reference TRBV18 and TRBJ1-6, reads NAGVMQNPRHLVRRRGQEARLRCSPMKGHSHVYWYRQLPEEGLKFMVYLQKENIIDESGMPKERFSAEFPKEGPSILRIQQVVRGDSAAYFCASSRARQGGNSPLHFGNGTRLTVT.

This clonotype was seen many times. J is TRBJ2-5 and V is TRBV12-3 or TRBV12-4; 15 bases agree with TRBD2. The CDR3 covers 16 residues. J lost 4 bases, V lost 5 bases, and 5 bases had no gene match. Here the CDR3 DNA reads TGTGCCAGCAGTGAAGGACTAGCGGGGGGGAGAGAGACCCAGTACTTC. Translated: CASSEGLAGGRETQYF.

This clonotype was seen only once. This sequence joins TRBV2 and TRBJ1-5; 7 nucleotides line up with TRBD1. The CDR3 consists of 15 residues. CDR1 is SNHLY, CDR2 FYNNEI, per germline. The ends lost 6 bases at V and 0 bases at J; junction bases unmatched: 5. The CDR3 DNA reads TGTGCCAGCAGGGGACAGACCTATAGCAATCAGCCCCAGCATTTT. The encoded protein is CASRGQTYSNQPQHF.

This chain links TRBV2 with TRBJ2-1; 14 bases map to TRBD2. Germline V CDR1 and CDR2: SNHLY, FYNNEI. The CDR3 has 17 amino acids. V lost 6 bases, J lost 2 bases, and 6 bases stayed unmatched. This chain's CDR3 is CASSRLTSGRAYNEQFF. DNA for the CDR3: TGTGCCAGCAGCAGGTTGACTAGCGGGAGGGCCTACAATGAGCAGTTCTTC.

This clonotype was found many times. The chain has TRBV29-1 and TRBJ2-1, with TRBD2 identical over 11 bases. CDR3 length: 17 residues. Germline V gene data show CDR1 as SQVTM and CDR2 as ANQGSEA. The V segment lost 7 bases and the J segment 4 bases; nucleotides outside the gene matches: 15. The CDR3 nucleotides read TGCAGCGCCGTAGGGAGGTTACTAGCGGGGGAGTACAATGAGCAGTTCTTC. Amino acid sequence: CSAVGRLLAGEYNEQFF.

This clonotype has only a few counts. The CDR3 coding sequence is TGTGCCAGCAGGTGGAGACTAGCGGGACGGTTAGATACGCAGTATTTT. It specifies CASRWRLAGRLDTQYF. This chain uses TRBV7-8 with TRBJ2-3; TRBD2 matches 11 bases. V shed 6 bases, J shed 5 bases, and the junction held 10 bases outside the gene matches. CDR1 is SGHVS and CDR2 is FQNEAQ in the germline V gene. This CDR3 region has 16 residues.